This T cell receptor (beta chain) originates from a study of early T cells in non-severe SARS-CoV-2 infection. Using its own MiXCR run on the 5' RACE reads, TCRdb lists one record per CDR3 protein. This table holds approximately 45,000 distinct CDR3 sequences, about 11% found once. This clonotype was seen ten or more times. The CDR3 consists of 14 residues. The germline V gene has CDR1 MNHEY and CDR2 SVGAGI. With 0 bases removed from V and 5 bases from J, the gap between germline ends came to 11 bases. Sequences were obtained from whole blood. The rearrangement uses TRBV6-5 and TRBJ2-7, with a possible D match to TRBD1 (5 bases). The source is an adult who was a healthcare worker with PCR-confirmed SARS-CoV-2 infection or an uninfected control (not recorded which). The CDR3 sequence: CASSYSIQDDEQYF. The CDR3 DNA reads TGTGCCAGCAGTTACTCGATACAGGACGACGAGCAGTACTTC.